These 13 T cell receptor beta chains share one sample of origin, sequenced in a study of monozygotic twins with inflammatory bowel disease. Reanalyzing the 5' RACE reads, TCRdb keeps one entry per CDR3 protein, without DNA. The listing contains roughly 160,000 distinct CDR3 sequences. Sequencing was carried out using blood. The receptors were sampled from a human donor with ulcerative colitis or Crohn's disease, or a healthy co-twin of an affected twin (not recorded which).

V gene TRBV29-1 combines with J gene TRBJ2-7; without DNA, the TCRdb call of TRBD2 cannot be checked. Germline V gene lookup returns CDR1 SQVTM and CDR2 ANQGSEA. CDR3 length equals 13 residues. The CDR3 protein is CSVDSSGGYEQYF.

The V gene is TRBV5-1, the J gene TRBJ2-5; TCRdb's D call, TRBD1, is unchecked because there is no DNA. The CDR3 covers 15 residues. The germline CDR1 and CDR2 sequences are SGHRS and YFSETQ. The CDR3 loop reads CASSDGTGGRETQYF.

The chain couples TRBV27 to TRBJ2-1; TCRdb's assignment of TRBD2 cannot be checked, as there is no DNA. Germline assignment: CDR1 MNHEY and CDR2 SMNVEV (reference sequence). The CDR3 runs 17 residues. This CDR3 reads CASSPPFAGGPGNEQFF.

The CDR3 loop reads CASRLLGTGDEKLFF. V gene TRBV12-3 or TRBV12-4 combines with J gene TRBJ1-4; there is no DNA to check the TCRdb D call of TRBD1. The CDR3 is made up of 15 amino acids.

CDR3 residues: CSARDLDRGYEQYF. The chain recombines TRBV20-1 with TRBJ2-7; lacking DNA, the TRBD1 call made by TCRdb goes unchecked. Germline V gene lookup returns CDR1 DFQATT and CDR2 SNEGSKA (reference sequence). CDR3 length: 14 residues.

The chain couples TRBV6-6 to TRBJ2-3; TCRdb proposes TRBD1, but this gene call is untestable without DNA. The CDR3 has 14 residues. Germline lookup yields CDR1 MNHNY and CDR2 SVGAGI (reference sequence). The chain's CDR3 is CASTYGANTDTQYF.

V gene TRBV19 combines with J gene TRBJ1-2; TCRdb designates TRBD1, a call that cannot be tested without DNA. The CDR3 totals 14 residues. Germline CDR1 and CDR2: LNHDA and SQIVND (reference sequence). This chain's CDR3 is CASGDRVYRYGYTF.

This sequence joins TRBV13 and TRBJ1-1. This CDR3 has 11 amino acids. The germline V gene has CDR1 PRHDT and CDR2 FYEKMQ (reference sequence). Here the CDR3 reads CASSLGREAFF.

The chain combines TRBV29-1 with TRBJ1-1. The V gene's germline CDR1 is SQVTM and CDR2 ANQGSEA. The CDR3 sequence is 14 residues long. The CDR3 protein is CSVEDLGWDSEAFF.

V is TRBV5-1 and J is TRBJ1-2; no DNA is available, so the TRBD1 call from TCRdb remains unchecked. CDR3 length equals 14 residues. Germline values: CDR1 SGHRS, CDR2 YFSETQ. This CDR3 is CASSLVAGNYGYTF.

This chain uses TRBV6-5 with TRBJ1-6; TCRdb reports TRBD1, a call that lacks DNA to check it against. Germline V lookup: CDR1 MNHEY, CDR2 SVGAGI. The CDR3 covers 17 residues. Here the CDR3 reads CASSRPRDIHPGPPLHF.

V and J are TRBV20-1 and TRBJ1-5; the D gene TCRdb calls, TRBD1, cannot be checked with no DNA. This CDR3 contains 13 residues. Germline CDR1 reads DFQATT; CDR2 reads SNEGSKA (reference sequence). CDR3 protein: CSADRGSNQPQHF.

The J gene is TRBJ2-1, the V gene TRBV5-8; checking the TCRdb D call of TRBD1 is not possible without DNA. CDR3 length: 14 residues. Germline CDR1 and CDR2: SGHTS and YDEGEE. The CDR3 is CASSLWGAHNEQFF.